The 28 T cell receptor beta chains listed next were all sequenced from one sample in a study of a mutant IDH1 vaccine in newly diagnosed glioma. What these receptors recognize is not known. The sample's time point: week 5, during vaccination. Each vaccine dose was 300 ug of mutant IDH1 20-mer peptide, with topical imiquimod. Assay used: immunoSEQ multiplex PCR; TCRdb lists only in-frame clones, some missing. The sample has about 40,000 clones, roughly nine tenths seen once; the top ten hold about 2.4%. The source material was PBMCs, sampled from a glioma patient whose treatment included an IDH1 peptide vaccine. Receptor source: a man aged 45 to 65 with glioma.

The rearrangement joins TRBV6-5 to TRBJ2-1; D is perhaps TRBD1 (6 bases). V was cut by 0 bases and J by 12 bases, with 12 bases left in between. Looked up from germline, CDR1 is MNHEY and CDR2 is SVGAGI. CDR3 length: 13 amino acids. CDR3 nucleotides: TGTGCCAGCAGTTACTCGAAACAGGGCGGGCAGTTCTTC. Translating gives CASSYSKQGGQFF.

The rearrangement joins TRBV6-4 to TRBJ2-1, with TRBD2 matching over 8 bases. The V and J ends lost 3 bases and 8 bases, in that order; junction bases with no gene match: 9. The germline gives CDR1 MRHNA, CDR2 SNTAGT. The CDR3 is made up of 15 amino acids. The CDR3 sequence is CASSENGGAGDEQFF. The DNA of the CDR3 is TGTGCCAGCAGTGAGAACGGGGGGGCTGGGGATGAGCAGTTCTTC.

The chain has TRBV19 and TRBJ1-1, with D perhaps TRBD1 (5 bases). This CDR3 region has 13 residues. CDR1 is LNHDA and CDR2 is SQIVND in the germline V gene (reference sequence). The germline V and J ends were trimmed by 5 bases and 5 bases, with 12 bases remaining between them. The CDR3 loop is CASSEGFVTEAFF. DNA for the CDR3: TGTGCCAGTAGTGAGGGGTTTGTAACTGAAGCTTTCTTT.

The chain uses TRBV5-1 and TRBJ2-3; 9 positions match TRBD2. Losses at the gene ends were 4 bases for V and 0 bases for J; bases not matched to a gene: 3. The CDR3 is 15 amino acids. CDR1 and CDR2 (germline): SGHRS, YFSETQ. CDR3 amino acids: CASSLGLASTDTQYF. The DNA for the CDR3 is TGCGCCAGCAGCCTAGGACTAGCGAGCACAGATACGCAGTATTTT.

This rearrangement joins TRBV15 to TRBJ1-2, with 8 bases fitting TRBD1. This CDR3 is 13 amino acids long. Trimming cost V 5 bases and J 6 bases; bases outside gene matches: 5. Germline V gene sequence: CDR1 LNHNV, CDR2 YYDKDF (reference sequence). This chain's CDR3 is CATSPGQGNGYTF. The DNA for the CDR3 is TGTGCCACCAGCCCCGGACAGGGAAATGGCTACACCTTC. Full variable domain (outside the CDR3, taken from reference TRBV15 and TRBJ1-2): DAMVIQNPRYQVTQFGKPVTLSCSQTLNHNVMYWYQQKSSQAPKLLFHYYDKDFNNEADTPDNFQSRRPNTSFCFLDIRSPGLGDTAMYLCATSPGQGNGYTFGSGTRLTVV.

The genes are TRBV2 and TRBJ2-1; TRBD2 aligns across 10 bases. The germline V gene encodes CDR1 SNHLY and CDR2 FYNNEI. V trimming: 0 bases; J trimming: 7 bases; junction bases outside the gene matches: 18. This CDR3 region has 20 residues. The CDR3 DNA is TGTGCCAGCAGTGAAGCGACGGACCGCTCCCTAGCGGGAGCTCGGAATGAGCAGTTCTTC. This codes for CASSEATDRSLAGARNEQFF.

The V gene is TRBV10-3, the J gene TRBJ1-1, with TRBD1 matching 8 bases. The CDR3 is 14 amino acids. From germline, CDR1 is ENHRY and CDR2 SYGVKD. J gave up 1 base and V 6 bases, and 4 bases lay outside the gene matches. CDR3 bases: TGTGCCATCAGAGATGGACAGGGGAACACTGAAGCTTTCTTT. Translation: CAIRDGQGNTEAFF.

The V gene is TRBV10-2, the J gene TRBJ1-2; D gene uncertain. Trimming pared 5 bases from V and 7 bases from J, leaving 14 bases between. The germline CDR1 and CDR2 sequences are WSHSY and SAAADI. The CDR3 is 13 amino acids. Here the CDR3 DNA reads TGCGCCAGCAGTCCTGGCCCCGCAGGTGGCTACACCTTC. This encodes CASSPGPAGGYTF.

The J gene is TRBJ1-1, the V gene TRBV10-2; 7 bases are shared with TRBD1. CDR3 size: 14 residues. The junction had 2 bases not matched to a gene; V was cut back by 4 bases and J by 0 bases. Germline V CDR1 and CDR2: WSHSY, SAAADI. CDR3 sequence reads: CASSGGGLNTEAFF. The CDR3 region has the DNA TGCGCCAGCAGTGGAGGGGGCTTGAACACTGAAGCTTTCTTT.

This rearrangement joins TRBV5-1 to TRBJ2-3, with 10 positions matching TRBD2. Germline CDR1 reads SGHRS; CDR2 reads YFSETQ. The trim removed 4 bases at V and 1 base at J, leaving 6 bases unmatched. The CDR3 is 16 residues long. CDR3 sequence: CASSLAGAGGTDTQYF. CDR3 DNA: TGCGCCAGCAGCCTAGCGGGGGCCGGGGGCACAGATACGCAGTATTTT.

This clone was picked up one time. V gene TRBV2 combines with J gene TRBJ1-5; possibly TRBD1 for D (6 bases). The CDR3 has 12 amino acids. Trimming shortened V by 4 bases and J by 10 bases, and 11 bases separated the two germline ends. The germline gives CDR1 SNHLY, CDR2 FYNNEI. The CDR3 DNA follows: TGTGCCAGCAGTGGAGACAGGACCCCCCAGCATTTT. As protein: CASSGDRTPQHF.

CDR3 region: CASSRSGTGGLETQYF. In DNA form, the CDR3 reads TGTGCCAGCAGTCGTTCCGGGACAGGGGGCTTAGAGACCCAGTACTTC. The V and J genes are TRBV7-2 and TRBJ2-5; the match to TRBD1 covers 12 bases. Germline V gene data show CDR1 as SGHTA and CDR2 as FQGNSA. The ends lost 6 bases at V and 4 bases at J; junction bases unmatched: 9. CDR3 length: 16 residues.

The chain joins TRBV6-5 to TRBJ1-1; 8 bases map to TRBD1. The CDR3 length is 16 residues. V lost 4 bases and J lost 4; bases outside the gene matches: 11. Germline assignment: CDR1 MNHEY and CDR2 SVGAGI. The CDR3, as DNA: TGTGCCAGCAGTTTTCTTTCTGGACAGGGATTCACTGAAGCTTTCTTT. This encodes CASSFLSGQGFTEAFF.

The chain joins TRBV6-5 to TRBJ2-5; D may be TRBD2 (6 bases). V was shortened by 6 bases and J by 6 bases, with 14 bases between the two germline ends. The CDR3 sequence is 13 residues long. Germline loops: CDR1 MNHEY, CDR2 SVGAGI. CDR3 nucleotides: TGTGCCAGCAGCCCCGGGAGATTGAAGACCCAGTACTTC. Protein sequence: CASSPGRLKTQYF.

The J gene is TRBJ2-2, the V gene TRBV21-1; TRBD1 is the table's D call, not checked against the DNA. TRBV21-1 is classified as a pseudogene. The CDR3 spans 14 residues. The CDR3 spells CASSKAGDREKLFF. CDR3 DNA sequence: TGTGCCAGCAGCAAAGCGGGGGACAGGGAGAAGCTGTTTTTT.

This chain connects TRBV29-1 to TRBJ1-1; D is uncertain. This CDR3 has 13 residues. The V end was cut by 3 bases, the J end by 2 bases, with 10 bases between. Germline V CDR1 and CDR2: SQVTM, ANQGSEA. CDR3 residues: CSVEAGINTEAFF. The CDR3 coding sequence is TGCAGCGTTGAGGCAGGTATTAACACTGAAGCTTTCTTT.

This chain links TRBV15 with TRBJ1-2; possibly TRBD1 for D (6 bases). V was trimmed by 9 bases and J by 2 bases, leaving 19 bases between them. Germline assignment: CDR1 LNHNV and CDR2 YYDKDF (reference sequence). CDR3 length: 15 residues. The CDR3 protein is CATGIGNRENYGYTF. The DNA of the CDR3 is TGTGCCACGGGGATTGGTAACAGGGAGAACTATGGCTACACCTTC.

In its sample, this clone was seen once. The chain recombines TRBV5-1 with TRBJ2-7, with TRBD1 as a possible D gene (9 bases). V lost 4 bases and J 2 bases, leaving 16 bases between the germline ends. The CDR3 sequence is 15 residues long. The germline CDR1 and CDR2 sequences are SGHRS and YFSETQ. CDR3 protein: CASSPGGTGPYEQYF. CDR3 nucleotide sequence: TGCGCCAGCAGCCCGGGGGGGACAGGGCCCTACGAGCAGTACTTC.

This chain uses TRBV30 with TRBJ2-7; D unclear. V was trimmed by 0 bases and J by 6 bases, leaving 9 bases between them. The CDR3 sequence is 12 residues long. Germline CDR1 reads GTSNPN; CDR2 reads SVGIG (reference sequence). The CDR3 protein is CAWSVGSPEQYF. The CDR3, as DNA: TGTGCCTGGAGTGTAGGGTCACCCGAGCAGTACTTC.

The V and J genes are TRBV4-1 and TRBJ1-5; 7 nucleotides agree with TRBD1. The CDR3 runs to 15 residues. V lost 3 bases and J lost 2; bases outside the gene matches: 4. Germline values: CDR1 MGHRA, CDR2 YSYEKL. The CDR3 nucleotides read TGCGCCAGCAGCCATAACACAGGGGGCAATCAGCCCCAGCATTTT. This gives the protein CASSHNTGGNQPQHF.

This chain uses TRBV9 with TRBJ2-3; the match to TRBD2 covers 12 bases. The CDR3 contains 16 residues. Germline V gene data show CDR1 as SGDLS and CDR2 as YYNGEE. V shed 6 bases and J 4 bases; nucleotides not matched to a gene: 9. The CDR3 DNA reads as TGTGCCAGCACCCAGCGGGCTAGCGGGGGGGCAGATACGCAGTATTTT. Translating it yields CASTQRASGGADTQYF.

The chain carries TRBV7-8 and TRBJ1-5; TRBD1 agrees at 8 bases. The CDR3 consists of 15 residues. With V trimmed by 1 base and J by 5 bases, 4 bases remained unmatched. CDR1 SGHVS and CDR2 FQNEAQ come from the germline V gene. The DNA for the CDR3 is TGTGCCAGCAGCTTAGGGGACAGGACTTATCAGCCCCAGCATTTT. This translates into CASSLGDRTYQPQHF. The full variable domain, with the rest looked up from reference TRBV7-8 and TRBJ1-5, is GAGVSQSPRYKVAKRGQDVALRCDPISGHVSLFWYQQALGQGPEFLTYFQNEAQLDKSGLPSDRFFAERPEGSVSTLKIQRTQQEDSAVYLCASSLGDRTYQPQHFGDGTRLSIL.

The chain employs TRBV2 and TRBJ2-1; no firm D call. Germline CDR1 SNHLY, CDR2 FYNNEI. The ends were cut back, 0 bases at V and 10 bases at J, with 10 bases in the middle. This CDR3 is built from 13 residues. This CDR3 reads CASSEARPPEQFF. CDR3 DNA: TGTGCCAGCAGTGAAGCAAGACCCCCGGAGCAGTTCTTC.

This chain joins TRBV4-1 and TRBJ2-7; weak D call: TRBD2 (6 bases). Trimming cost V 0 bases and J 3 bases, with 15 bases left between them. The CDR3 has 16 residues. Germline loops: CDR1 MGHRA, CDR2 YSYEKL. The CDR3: CASSQDLRQGGYEQYF. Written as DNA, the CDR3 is TGCGCCAGCAGCCAAGATCTCCGGCAGGGAGGCTACGAGCAGTACTTC.

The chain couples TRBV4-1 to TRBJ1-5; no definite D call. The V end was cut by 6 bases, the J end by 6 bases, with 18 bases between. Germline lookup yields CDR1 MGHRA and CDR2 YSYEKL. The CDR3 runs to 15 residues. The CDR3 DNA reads TGCGCCAGCAGTCTAGGGAAGGCCTCCGCTCAGCCCCAGCATTTT. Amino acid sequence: CASSLGKASAQPQHF.

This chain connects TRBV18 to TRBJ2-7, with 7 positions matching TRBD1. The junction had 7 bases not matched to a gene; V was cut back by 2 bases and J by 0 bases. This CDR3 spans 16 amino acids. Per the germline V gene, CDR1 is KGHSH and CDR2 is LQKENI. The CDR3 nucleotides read TGTGCCAGCTCACCATTACTCGGGGACAGCTCCTACGAGCAGTACTTC. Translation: CASSPLLGDSSYEQYF.

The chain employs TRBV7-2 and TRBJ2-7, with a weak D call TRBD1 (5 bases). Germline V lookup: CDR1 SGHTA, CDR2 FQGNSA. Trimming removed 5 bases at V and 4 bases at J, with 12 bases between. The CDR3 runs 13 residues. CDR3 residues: CASSQQAIYEQYF. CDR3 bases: TGTGCCAGCAGCCAACAGGCGATTTACGAGCAGTACTTC.

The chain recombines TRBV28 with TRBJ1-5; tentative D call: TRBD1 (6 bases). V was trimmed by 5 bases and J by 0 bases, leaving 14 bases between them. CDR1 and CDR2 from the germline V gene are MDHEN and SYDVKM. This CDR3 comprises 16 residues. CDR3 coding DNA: TGTGCCAGCAGTCTTGGACAGCCTTTTAGCAATCAGCCCCAGCATTTT. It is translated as CASSLGQPFSNQPQHF.